The entry below describes one T cell receptor (beta chain). Its antigen remains unknown. The germline CDR1 and CDR2 sequences are SQVTM and ANQGSEA. V was shortened by 7 bases and J by 7 bases, with 16 bases between the two germline ends. This CDR3 contains 12 residues. The study ran its PCR with 60 Vbeta and 13 Jbeta primers. TCRdb's table, derived via immunoSEQ multiplex PCR, lists solely in-frame clones and lacks some. This repertoire includes approximately 120,000 clones. The entry originates in a study of cytomegalovirus exposure and HLA in healthy donors. Study conclusions and caveats: Later, an analysis found that common viral pathogens appeared to be linked with several of the most significant clusters. A later analysis linked a missense DCLRE1C variant to TCR beta V- and J-gene trimming. HLA alleles were associated with 16,000 or so TCR beta sequences in a later analysis at 0.05 false discovery rate.

The J gene is TRBJ1-2, the V gene TRBV29-1; D is perhaps TRBD1 (5 bases). The receptor was isolated from an older woman in good health and CMV-seronegative. Material: PBMCs. The CDR3 sequence is CSGSWGRSGYTF. The CDR3 nucleotides read TGCAGCGGGTCCTGGGGCCGTAGTGGCTACACCTTC.